This TCR beta chain was documented in a study of blood T cell repertoires in COVID-19. Individuals aged roughly 18 to 95 years were recruited from roughly 23 US areas. The trim removed 6 bases at V and 2 bases at J, leaving 10 bases unmatched. Germline V lookup: CDR1 SGHAT, CDR2 FQNNGV. The CDR3 consists of 16 residues. Only in-frame clones appear in the TCRdb table, and some are missing; sequencing was by immunoSEQ multiplex PCR. The sample contains about 190,000 clones, about 85% of which appear only once. J is TRBJ1-2 and V is TRBV11-2; 9 positions match TRBD1. The clonotype was recovered from a woman between 40 and 50 years old in a cohort exposed to, infected with or recovered from COVID-19 (not recorded which). The sample comprised PBMCs or T cells enriched from blood (not recorded which). CDR3: CASRRSPGTGNYGYTF. The CDR3 nucleotides are TGTGCCAGCAGACGGAGTCCTGGGACAGGGAACTATGGCTACACCTTC. Full variable domain (missing parts from reference TRBV11-2 and TRBJ1-2): EAGVAQSPRYKIIEKRQSVAFWCNPISGHATLYWYQQILGQGPKLLIQFQNNGVVDDSQLPKDRFSAERLKGVDSTLKIQPAKLEDSAVYLCASRRSPGTGNYGYTFGSGTRLTVV.